This T cell receptor beta chain is drawn from a study of siplizumab effects on memory and regulatory T cells. Generated by immunoSEQ multiplex PCR, the TCRdb table keeps only in-frame clones and is missing some. The sample lists around 95,000 clones, about 94% occurring once. Note on this clone: A junction boundary mismatches the germline segment, possibly from a read error.

Germline values: CDR1 SSHAT, CDR2 FNYEAQ (reference sequence). The CDR3 has 14 amino acids. The sequence derives from a human donor in good health. J is TRBJ2-5 and V is TRBV7-7; 8 nucleotides agree with TRBD1. The sample taken for sequencing was non-Treg CD4+ T cells sorted from blood. The CDR3 here is CASSPGGARETQYF. Written as DNA, the CDR3 is TGTGCTAGCAGCCCAGGGGGCGCCCGGGAGACCCAGTACTTC. Complete variable domain (other parts from reference TRBV7-7 and TRBJ2-5): GAGVSQSPRYKVTKRGQDVTLRCDPISSHATLYWYQQALGQGPEFLTYFNYEAQPDKSGLPSDRFSAERPEGSISTLTIQRTEQRDSAMYRCASSPGGARETQYFGPGTRLLVL.